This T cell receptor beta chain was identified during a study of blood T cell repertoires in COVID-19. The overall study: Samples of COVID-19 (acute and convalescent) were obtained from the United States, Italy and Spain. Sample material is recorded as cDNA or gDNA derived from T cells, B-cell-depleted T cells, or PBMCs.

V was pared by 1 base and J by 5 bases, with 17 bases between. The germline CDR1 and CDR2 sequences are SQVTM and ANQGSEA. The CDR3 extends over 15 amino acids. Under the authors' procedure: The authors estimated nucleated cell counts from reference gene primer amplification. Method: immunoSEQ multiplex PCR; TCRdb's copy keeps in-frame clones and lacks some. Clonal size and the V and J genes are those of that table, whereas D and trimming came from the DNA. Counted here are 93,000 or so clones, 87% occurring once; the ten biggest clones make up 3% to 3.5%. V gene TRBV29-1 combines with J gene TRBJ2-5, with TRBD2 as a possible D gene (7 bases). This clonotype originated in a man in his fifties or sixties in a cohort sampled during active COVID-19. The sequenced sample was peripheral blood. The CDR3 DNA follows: TGCAGCGTTGAAGGAGAGGGGGGGGCGCGGGAGACCCAGTACTTC. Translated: CSVEGEGGARETQYF. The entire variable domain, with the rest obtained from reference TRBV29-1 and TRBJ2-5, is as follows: SAVISQKPSRDICQRGTSLTIQCQVDSQVTMMFWYRQQPGQSLTLIATANQGSEATYESGFVIDKFPISRPNLTFSTLTVSNMSPEDSSIYLCSVEGEGGARETQYFGPGTRLLVL.